The 32 T cell receptor beta chains listed next were all sequenced from one sample in a study of Ad26.COV2.S vaccination and SARS-CoV-2 variants. Regarding treatment: some 19 received Ad26.COV2.S at low or high dose, single or two shots; 5 received placebo; per-sample allocation not given. Day 63 after the first vaccine or placebo injection was the time point for sampling. The data were produced by immunoSEQ multiplex PCR, yet TCRdb's version contains in-frame clones alone and is incomplete. The sample includes roughly 400,000 clones, roughly 90% of them seen just once. This sample comprised peripheral blood, obtained in a trial of Ad26.COV2.S vaccine versus placebo. These receptor sequences come from a person aged 18 to 65 who received the Ad26.COV2.S COVID-19 vaccine or a placebo.

This clone was counted a single time. The chain recombines TRBV29-1 with TRBJ2-2; D may correspond to TRBD1 or TRBD2 (5 bases each). The CDR3 runs 13 residues. Trimming shortened V by 5 bases and J by 4 bases, and 11 bases separated the two germline ends. Per the germline V gene, CDR1 is SQVTM and CDR2 is ANQGSEA. DNA for the CDR3: TGCAGCGTTTGGACCGGGACCACCGGGGAGCTGTTTTTT. Translated: CSVWTGTTGELFF.

V gene TRBV5-5 combines with J gene TRBJ2-3; no reliable D call. Deletions cut 3 bases from V and 3 bases from J, with 14 bases between. The germline V gene has CDR1 SGHKS and CDR2 YYEKEE (reference sequence). The length of the CDR3 is 15 residues. The chain's CDR3 is CASSSDRRITDTQYF. The CDR3 bases are TGTGCCAGCAGCTCGGACCGAAGGATTACAGATACGCAGTATTTT.

The chain recombines TRBV6-5 with TRBJ2-3; D call uncertain. The germline gives CDR1 MNHEY, CDR2 SVGAGI. This CDR3 spans 13 amino acids. The V end was cut by 6 bases, the J end by 2 bases, with 9 bases between. This chain's CDR3 is CASSLQSTDTQYF. The CDR3 nucleotides read TGTGCCAGCAGCCTACAATCCACAGATACGCAGTATTTT.

This clone turned up a few times. J is TRBJ1-1 and V is TRBV15, with D uncertain. In germline, CDR1 is LNHNV, CDR2 YYDKDF (reference sequence). With 3 bases removed from V and 6 bases from J, the gap between germline ends came to 11 bases. The CDR3 length is 13 residues. The CDR3 bases are TGTGCCACCAGCAGGGATGTGCCTTCTGAAGCTTTCTTT. Translated: CATSRDVPSEAFF.

V gene TRBV7-2 combines with J gene TRBJ2-7; TRBD2 might be the D (5 bases). V was clipped by 1 base and J by 3 bases, with 10 bases between them. CDR1 and CDR2 from the germline V gene are SGHTA and FQGNSA. This CDR3 region has 14 residues. The CDR3 sequence is CASSLDPGYYEQYF. CDR3 sequence (DNA): TGTGCCAGCAGCTTAGATCCGGGGTACTACGAGCAGTACTTC.

To note about this clone: The same CDR3 is also encoded by other DNA sequences in this sample. The J gene is TRBJ2-3, the V gene TRBV7-9; D gene unclear. Looked up from germline, CDR1 is SEHNR and CDR2 is FQNEAQ (reference sequence). The V gene lost 0 bases and the J gene lost 5 bases, with 3 bases spanning the gap. The CDR3 is 12 residues long. CDR3 region: CASSLAVDTQYF. The CDR3 nucleotides are TGTGCCAGCAGCTTAGCAGTAGATACGCAGTATTTT. Full variable domain (rest looked up from reference TRBV7-9 and TRBJ2-3): DTGVSQNPRHKITKRGQNVTFRCDPISEHNRLYWYRQTLGQGPEFLTYFQNEAQLEKSRLLSDRFSAERPKGSFSTLEIQRTEQGDSAMYLCASSLAVDTQYFGPGTRLTVL.

This clone has more than one count but fewer than ten. The chain links TRBV5-4 to TRBJ1-1, with D perhaps TRBD1 (6 bases). The CDR3 extends over 13 amino acids. Germline assignment: CDR1 SGHNT and CDR2 YYREEE (reference sequence). Trimming shortened V by 2 bases and J by 3 bases, and 8 bases separated the two germline ends. This CDR3 reads CASSFRQDTEAFF. Here the CDR3 DNA reads TGTGCCAGCAGCTTTAGACAGGACACTGAAGCTTTCTTT. The full variable domain, completed using reference TRBV5-4 and TRBJ1-1, is ETGVTQSPTHLIKTRGQQVTLRCSSQSGHNTVSWYQQALGQGPQFIFQYYREEENGRGNFPPRFSGLQFPNYSSELNVNALELDDSALYLCASSFRQDTEAFFGQGTRLTVV.

This chain links TRBV28 with TRBJ2-1; D is undetermined. Germline V CDR1 and CDR2: MDHEN, SYDVKM. V dropped 6 bases and J dropped 8 bases, with 8 bases sitting between them. The length of the CDR3 is 11 residues. CDR3 coding DNA: TGTGCCAGCAGCGACTCTGATGAGCAGTTCTTC. It encodes CASSDSDEQFF.

This sequence joins TRBV6-2 or TRBV6-3 and TRBJ1-2, with TRBD1 identical over 7 bases. Per the germline V gene, CDR1 is MNHEY and CDR2 is SVGEGT. The CDR3 runs 15 residues. V was pared by 0 bases and J by 2 bases, with 3 bases of the junction left unmatched. The CDR3 is CASSYSSTGNYGYTF. CDR3 nucleotides: TGTGCCAGCAGTTACTCCTCGACAGGGAACTATGGCTACACCTTC.

This rearrangement joins TRBV19 to TRBJ2-5; 12 bases are shared with TRBD2. The junction had 13 bases not matched to a gene; V was cut back by 3 bases and J by 5 bases. Germline CDR1 LNHDA, CDR2 SQIVND (reference sequence). The CDR3 consists of 18 residues. Written as DNA, the CDR3 is TGTGCCAGTAGTATCGGGGCTAGCGGGGGGGCCAGTCACGAGACCCAGTACTTC. Residues: CASSIGASGGASHETQYF.

The CDR3 loop is CAIRGTENTEAFF. CDR3 coding DNA: TGTGCCATCAGGGGGACAGAGAACACTGAAGCTTTCTTT. The rearrangement joins TRBV10-3 to TRBJ1-1, with TRBD1 matching 7 bases. Germline lookup yields CDR1 ENHRY and CDR2 SYGVKD. The CDR3 loop spans 13 amino acids. Losses at the gene ends were 6 bases for V and 1 base for J; bases not matched to a gene: 2.

CDR3 loop: CALDPLSGGTMEQFF. The CDR3 DNA sequence: TGTGCCTTGGACCCACTTAGCGGGGGGACGATGGAGCAGTTCTTC. The rearrangement joins TRBV30 to TRBJ2-1; 10 bases are a match to TRBD2. Unmatched junction bases numbered 16, after V lost 7 bases and J lost 10 bases. The CDR3 is 15 amino acids. Germline assignment: CDR1 GTSNPN and CDR2 SVGIG (reference sequence). Drawing the rest from reference TRBV30 and TRBJ2-1, the complete variable domain is SQTIHQWPATLVQPVGSPLSLECTVEGTSNPNLYWYRQAAGRGLQLLFYSVGIGQISSEVPQNLSASRPQDRQFILSSKKLLLSDSGFYLCALDPLSGGTMEQFFGPGTRLTVL.

The CDR3 DNA reads TGCGCCAGCAGCCAAGATCCTAGCGGGGGTCCCTACGAGCAGTACTTC. Translation: CASSQDPSGGPYEQYF. This chain uses TRBV4-3 with TRBJ2-7, with TRBD2 identical over 10 bases. V lost 0 bases and J lost 2; bases outside the gene matches: 4. The germline V gene has CDR1 LGHNA and CDR2 YSLEER. The CDR3 consists of 16 residues.

This chain links TRBV9 with TRBJ2-3; D possibly matches TRBD1 or TRBD2 (5 bases each). This CDR3 region has 16 residues. V was trimmed by 3 bases and J by 3 bases, leaving 17 bases between them. Germline CDR1 reads SGDLS; CDR2 reads YYNGEE. CDR3 in amino acids: CASSAGTGSMTDTQYF. The CDR3 region has the DNA TGTGCCAGCAGCGCGGGAACAGGTAGCATGACAGATACGCAGTATTTT.

V and J are TRBV5-1 and TRBJ2-5; 10 positions agree with TRBD2. The ends lost 4 bases at V and 5 bases at J; junction bases unmatched: 11. This CDR3 has 16 amino acids. Germline CDR1 SGHRS, CDR2 YFSETQ. The CDR3 loop reads CASSLLAAGGRETQYF. The CDR3 DNA sequence: TGCGCCAGCAGCCTTCTCGCAGCGGGGGGGCGGGAGACCCAGTACTTC.

The rearrangement uses TRBV7-9 and TRBJ1-4; D gene unclear. The CDR3 sequence is 15 residues long. The V gene lost 2 bases and the J gene lost 4 bases, with 11 bases spanning the gap. CDR1 and CDR2 from the germline V gene are SEHNR and FQNEAQ (reference sequence). The DNA for the CDR3 is TGTGCCAGCAGCTTATCGGCCAGCGGTAATGAAAAACTGTTTTTT. It encodes CASSLSASGNEKLFF. Looking up the rest from reference TRBV7-9 and TRBJ1-4 gives the full variable domain: DTGVSQNPRHKITKRGQNVTFRCDPISEHNRLYWYRQTLGQGPEFLTYFQNEAQLEKSRLLSDRFSAERPKGSFSTLEIQRTEQGDSAMYLCASSLSASGNEKLFFGSGTQLSVL.

This chain connects TRBV27 to TRBJ2-7; D unresolved. The germline V and J ends were trimmed by 9 bases and 3 bases, with 6 bases remaining between them. The CDR3 contains 10 residues. Germline V gives CDR1 MNHEY, CDR2 SMNVEV (reference sequence). CDR3 in DNA: TGTGCCAGTTTAAACTACGAGCAGTACTTC. As protein: CASLNYEQYF.

The table lists this clone with a few counts. The rearrangement uses TRBV4-1 and TRBJ1-2; no definite D call. Germline V gene lookup returns CDR1 MGHRA and CDR2 YSYEKL. The CDR3 length is 17 residues. V gave up 2 bases and J gave up 2 bases, with 18 bases separating them. This CDR3 reads CASSQSQEPPSNYGYTF. As DNA, the CDR3 is TGCGCCAGCAGCCAATCCCAGGAGCCTCCCTCGAACTATGGCTACACCTTC.

The genes are TRBV4-3 and TRBJ2-3; possible D gene TRBD2, 6 bases. The germline V gene encodes CDR1 LGHNA and CDR2 YSLEER. The CDR3 covers 19 residues. Between the trimmed V and J ends, which lost 1 base and 0 bases, there was a span of 20 bases. The CDR3 DNA reads as TGCGCCAGCAGCCAAGGTTGGGGGAGGAGAGGATTTAGCACAGATACGCAGTATTTT. Amino acids: CASSQGWGRRGFSTDTQYF.

The chain carries TRBV28 and TRBJ1-5; D remains ambiguous. The CDR3 spans 15 residues. Germline V gene data show CDR1 as MDHEN and CDR2 as SYDVKM. V lost 6 bases and J 3 bases, leaving 15 bases between the germline ends. The CDR3, as DNA: TGTGCCAGCAGATCGCACCGAGCAGCCAATCAGCCCCAGCATTTT. It yields the protein CASRSHRAANQPQHF.

This rearrangement joins TRBV4-3 to TRBJ2-7; D may be TRBD2 (6 bases). Trimming took 0 bases from V and 12 from J, leaving 24 bases between them. The CDR3 sequence is 16 residues long. CDR1 and CDR2 from the germline V gene are LGHNA and YSLEER. CDR3 sequence: CASSQEKGLFPLRPYF. In DNA form, the CDR3 reads TGCGCCAGCAGCCAAGAAAAGGGACTCTTCCCCCTACGTCCGTACTTC.

The genes are TRBV24-1 and TRBJ1-2; 8 bases map to TRBD1. With V trimmed by 2 bases and J by 6 bases, 4 bases remained unmatched. The germline V gene has CDR1 KGHDR and CDR2 SFDVKD. The CDR3 runs 14 residues. This chain's CDR3 is CATSDSDRGDGYTF. In nucleotides, the CDR3 is TGTGCCACCAGTGATTCAGACAGGGGAGATGGCTACACCTTC.

V gene TRBV18 combines with J gene TRBJ1-1; tentative D call: TRBD1 (5 bases). Germline loops: CDR1 KGHSH, CDR2 LQKENI. V lost 1 base and J lost 3, with 15 bases in between. The CDR3 is 16 residues long. The DNA for the CDR3 is TGTGCCAGCTCACCACTCCCGGGTGGGGCTGACACTGAAGCTTTCTTT. Its protein product is CASSPLPGGADTEAFF.

CDR3 protein: CASSQDIPPEAGNTIYF. CDR3 DNA sequence: TGCGCCAGCAGCCAAGATATCCCGCCGGAAGCTGGAAACACCATATATTTT. The chain employs TRBV4-3 and TRBJ1-3, with unresolved D. The CDR3 covers 17 residues. CDR1 is LGHNA and CDR2 is YSLEER in the germline V gene. Trimming took off 0 bases at V and 2 bases at J, with 14 bases between the two ends.

V and J are TRBV29-1 and TRBJ2-7; D is ambiguous. The CDR3 loop spans 11 amino acids. Per the germline V gene, CDR1 is SQVTM and CDR2 is ANQGSEA. Trimming pared 0 bases from V and 12 bases from J, leaving 12 bases between. The CDR3 loop is CSVEDRAGGYF. The CDR3 DNA sequence: TGCAGCGTTGAAGATCGAGCAGGCGGGTACTTC.

The rearrangement uses TRBV5-1 and TRBJ2-3; D not certain. CDR3 length equals 15 residues. V lost 4 bases to trimming and J lost 1 base, with 13 bases between them. Germline V gene data show CDR1 as SGHRS and CDR2 as YFSETQ. The CDR3 nucleotides read TGCGCCAGCAGCCTAACGACTGGGCGCACAGATACGCAGTATTTT. Amino acids: CASSLTTGRTDTQYF.

This chain links TRBV9 with TRBJ2-7; 8 bases agree with TRBD2. The germline gives CDR1 SGDLS, CDR2 YYNGEE. The CDR3 covers 16 residues. V lost 0 bases to trimming and J lost 0 bases; unmatched junction nucleotides: 5. The CDR3 nucleotides read TGTGCCAGCAGCGTAGGTGCGCGGGGGGCCTCCTACGAGCAGTACTTC. This gives the protein CASSVGARGASYEQYF.

The rearrangement uses TRBV11-2 and TRBJ1-2, with 10 bases identical to TRBD1. J gave up 2 bases and V 5 bases, and 8 bases lay outside the gene matches. The CDR3 extends over 16 amino acids. Germline V lookup: CDR1 SGHAT, CDR2 FQNNGV. The CDR3 DNA sequence: TGTGCCAGCAGCCGGACAGGGGGGGATTACAACTATGGCTACACCTTC. This codes for CASSRTGGDYNYGYTF.

This sequence joins TRBV4-3 and TRBJ1-5; no clear D gene. Germline CDR1 LGHNA, CDR2 YSLEER. The CDR3 is 14 amino acids. V was trimmed by 2 bases and J by 5 bases, leaving 10 bases between them. CDR3 sequence: CASSQLGNDQPQHF. As DNA, the CDR3 is TGCGCCAGCAGCCAACTAGGAAACGATCAGCCCCAGCATTTT.

This clone has only one observation. The chain couples TRBV19 to TRBJ1-4; D call uncertain. There are 16 residues in the CDR3. Trimming pared 7 bases from V and 11 bases from J, leaving 26 bases between. Germline values: CDR1 LNHDA, CDR2 SQIVND (reference sequence). The CDR3 region is CASMKDPDNDLGKLFF. The CDR3 coding sequence is TGTGCCAGTATGAAGGACCCCGATAATGATTTGGGGAAACTGTTTTTT.

This clone was seen a single time. The chain couples TRBV15 to TRBJ2-5; TRBD2 aligns across 8 bases. The CDR3 totals 17 residues. Germline loops: CDR1 LNHNV, CDR2 YYDKDF (reference sequence). The V gene end was trimmed by 1 base and the J gene end by 2 bases; junction bases not matched to a gene: 9. In nucleotides, the CDR3 is TGTGCCACCAGCAGAGTGTTTTCTAGCGGGCTACAAGAGACCCAGTACTTC. The encoded protein is CATSRVFSSGLQETQYF. Filled out from reference TRBV15 and TRBJ2-5, the complete variable domain reads DAMVIQNPRYQVTQFGKPVTLSCSQTLNHNVMYWYQQKSSQAPKLLFHYYDKDFNNEADTPDNFQSRRPNTSFCFLDIRSPGLGDTAMYLCATSRVFSSGLQETQYFGPGTRLLVL.

This chain connects TRBV5-1 to TRBJ2-1; 7 bases agree with TRBD1. Germline-derived CDR1 and CDR2 are SGHRS and YFSETQ. The CDR3 totals 14 residues. J lost 7 bases, V lost 0 bases, and 4 bases had no gene match. In nucleotides, the CDR3 is TGCGCCAGCAGCTTGGACAGGGGCGGGAATGAGCAGTTCTTC. It specifies CASSLDRGGNEQFF.